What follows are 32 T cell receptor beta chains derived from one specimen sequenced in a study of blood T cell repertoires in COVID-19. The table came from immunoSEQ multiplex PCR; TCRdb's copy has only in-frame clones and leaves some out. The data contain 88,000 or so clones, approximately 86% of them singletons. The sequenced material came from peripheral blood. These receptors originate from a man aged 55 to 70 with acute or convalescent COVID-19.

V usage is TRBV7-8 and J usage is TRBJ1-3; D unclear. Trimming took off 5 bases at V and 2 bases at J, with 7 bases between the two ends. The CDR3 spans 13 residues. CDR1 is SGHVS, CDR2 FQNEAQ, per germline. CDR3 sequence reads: CASSTYTGNTIYF. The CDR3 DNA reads TGTGCCAGCAGCACCTATACTGGAAACACCATATATTTT.

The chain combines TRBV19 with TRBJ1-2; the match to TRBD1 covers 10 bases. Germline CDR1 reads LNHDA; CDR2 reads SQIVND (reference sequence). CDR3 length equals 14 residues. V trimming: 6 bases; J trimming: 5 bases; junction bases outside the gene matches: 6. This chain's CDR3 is CASSNRQGAYGYTF. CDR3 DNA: TGTGCCAGTAGCAACCGACAGGGGGCTTATGGCTACACCTTC.

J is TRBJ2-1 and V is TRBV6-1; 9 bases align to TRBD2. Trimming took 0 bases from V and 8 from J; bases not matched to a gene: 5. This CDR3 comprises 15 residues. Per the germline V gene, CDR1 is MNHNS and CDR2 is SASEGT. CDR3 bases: TGTGCCAGCAGTGAAGCTAGCGGGAGTGTGGATGAGCAGTTCTTC. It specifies CASSEASGSVDEQFF.

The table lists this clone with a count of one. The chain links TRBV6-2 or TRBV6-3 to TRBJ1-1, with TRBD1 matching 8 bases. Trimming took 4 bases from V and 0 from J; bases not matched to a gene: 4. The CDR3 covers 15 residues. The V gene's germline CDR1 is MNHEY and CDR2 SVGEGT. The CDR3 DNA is TGTGCCAGCAGTTCCTGGACAGGGTTGAACACTGAAGCTTTCTTT. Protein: CASSSWTGLNTEAFF.

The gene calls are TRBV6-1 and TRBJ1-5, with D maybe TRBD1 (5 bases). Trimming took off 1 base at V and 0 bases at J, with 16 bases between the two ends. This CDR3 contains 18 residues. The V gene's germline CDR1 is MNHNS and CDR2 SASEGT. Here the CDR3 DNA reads TGTGCCAGCAGTGAAGGACAGATCCCCGAATATAGCAATCAGCCCCAGCATTTT. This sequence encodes CASSEGQIPEYSNQPQHF.

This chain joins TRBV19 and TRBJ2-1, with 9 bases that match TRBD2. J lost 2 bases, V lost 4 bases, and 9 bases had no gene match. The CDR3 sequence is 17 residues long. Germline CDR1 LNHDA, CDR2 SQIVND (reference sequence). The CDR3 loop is CASSTSGGRVPYNEQFF. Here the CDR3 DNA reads TGTGCCAGTAGTACCAGCGGGGGGCGGGTCCCCTACAATGAGCAGTTCTTC.

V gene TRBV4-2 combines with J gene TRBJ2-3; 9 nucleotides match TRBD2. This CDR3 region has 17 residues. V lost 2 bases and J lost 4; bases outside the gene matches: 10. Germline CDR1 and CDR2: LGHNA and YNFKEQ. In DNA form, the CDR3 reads TGTGCCAGCAGCCAAACGGCAGGTAGCGGGAGTCCAGATACGCAGTATTTT. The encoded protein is CASSQTAGSGSPDTQYF.

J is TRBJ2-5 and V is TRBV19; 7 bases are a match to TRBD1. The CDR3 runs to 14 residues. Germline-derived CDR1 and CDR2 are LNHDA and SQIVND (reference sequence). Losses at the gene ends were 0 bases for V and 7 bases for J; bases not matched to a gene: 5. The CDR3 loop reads CASSIDGTVGTQYF. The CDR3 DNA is TGTGCCAGTAGTATAGATGGGACAGTGGGGACCCAGTACTTC.

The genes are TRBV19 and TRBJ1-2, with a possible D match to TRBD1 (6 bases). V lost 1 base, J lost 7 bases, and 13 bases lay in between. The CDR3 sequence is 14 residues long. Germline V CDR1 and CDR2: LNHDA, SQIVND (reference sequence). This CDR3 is CASSIGTVLGGYTF. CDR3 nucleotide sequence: TGTGCCAGTAGTATAGGGACAGTCCTTGGTGGCTACACCTTC.

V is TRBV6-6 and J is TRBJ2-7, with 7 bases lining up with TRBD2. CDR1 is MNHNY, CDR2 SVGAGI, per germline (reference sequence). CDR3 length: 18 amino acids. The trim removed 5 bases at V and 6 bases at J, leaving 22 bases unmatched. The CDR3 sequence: CASSLTGLGGSLIGEQYF. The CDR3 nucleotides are TGTGCCAGCAGTCTAACAGGCCTGGGGGGGAGTCTCATAGGCGAGCAGTACTTC.

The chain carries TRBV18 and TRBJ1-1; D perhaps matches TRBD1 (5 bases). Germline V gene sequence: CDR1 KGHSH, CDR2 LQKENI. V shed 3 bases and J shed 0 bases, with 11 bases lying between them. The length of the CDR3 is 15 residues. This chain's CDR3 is CASSPTTAVNTEAFF. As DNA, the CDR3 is TGTGCCAGCTCACCCACGACAGCTGTGAACACTGAAGCTTTCTTT.

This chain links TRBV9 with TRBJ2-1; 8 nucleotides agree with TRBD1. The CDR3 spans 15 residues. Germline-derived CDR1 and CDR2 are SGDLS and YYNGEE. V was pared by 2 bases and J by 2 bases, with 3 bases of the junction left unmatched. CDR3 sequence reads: CASSVGQGTYNEQFF. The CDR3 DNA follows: TGTGCCAGCAGCGTCGGACAGGGCACCTACAATGAGCAGTTCTTC.

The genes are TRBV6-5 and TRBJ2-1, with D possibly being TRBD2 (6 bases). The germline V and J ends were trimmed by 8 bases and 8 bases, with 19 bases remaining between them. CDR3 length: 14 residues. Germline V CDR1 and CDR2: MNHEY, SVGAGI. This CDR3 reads CASVAASGPDEQFF. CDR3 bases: TGTGCCAGCGTAGCGGCATCCGGGCCCGATGAGCAGTTCTTC.

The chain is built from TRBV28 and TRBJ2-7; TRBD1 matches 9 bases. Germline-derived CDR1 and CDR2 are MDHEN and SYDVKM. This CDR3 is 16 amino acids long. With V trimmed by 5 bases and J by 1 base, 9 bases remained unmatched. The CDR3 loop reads CASSPTGTGWSYEQYF. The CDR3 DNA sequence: TGTGCCAGCAGTCCCACGGGGACAGGGTGGTCCTACGAGCAGTACTTC.

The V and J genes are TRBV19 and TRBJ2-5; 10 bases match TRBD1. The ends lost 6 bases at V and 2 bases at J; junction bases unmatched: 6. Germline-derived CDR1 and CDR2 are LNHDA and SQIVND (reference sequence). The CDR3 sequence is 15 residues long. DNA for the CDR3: TGTGCCAGTAGCATGACAGGGGGCGTACAAGAGACCCAGTACTTC. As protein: CASSMTGGVQETQYF.

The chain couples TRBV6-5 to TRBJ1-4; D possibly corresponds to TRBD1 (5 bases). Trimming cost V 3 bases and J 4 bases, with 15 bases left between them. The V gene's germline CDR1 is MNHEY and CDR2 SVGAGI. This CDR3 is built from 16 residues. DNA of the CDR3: TGTGCCAGCAGTTATAGGGGCGCAGCATTTAATGAAAAACTGTTTTTT. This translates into CASSYRGAAFNEKLFF.

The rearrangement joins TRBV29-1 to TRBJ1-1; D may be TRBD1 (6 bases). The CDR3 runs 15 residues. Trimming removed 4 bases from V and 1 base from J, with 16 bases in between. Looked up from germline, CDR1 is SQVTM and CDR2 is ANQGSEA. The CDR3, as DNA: TGCAGCGTTGTGAAGGACAGAACTCAGAACACTGAAGCTTTCTTT. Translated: CSVVKDRTQNTEAFF.

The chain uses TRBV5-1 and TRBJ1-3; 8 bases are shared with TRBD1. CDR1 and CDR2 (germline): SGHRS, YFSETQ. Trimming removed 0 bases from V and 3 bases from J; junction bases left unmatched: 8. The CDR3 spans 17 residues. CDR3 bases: TGCGCCAGCAGCTTGGCCGTAGGACAGGGAGTTGGAAACACCATATATTTT. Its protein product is CASSLAVGQGVGNTIYF. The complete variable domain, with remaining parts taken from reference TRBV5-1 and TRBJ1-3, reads KAGVTQTPRYLIKTRGQQVTLSCSPISGHRSVSWYQQTPGQGLQFLFEYFSETQRNKGNFPGRFSGRQFSNSRSEMNVSTLELGDSALYLCASSLAVGQGVGNTIYFGEGSWLTVV.

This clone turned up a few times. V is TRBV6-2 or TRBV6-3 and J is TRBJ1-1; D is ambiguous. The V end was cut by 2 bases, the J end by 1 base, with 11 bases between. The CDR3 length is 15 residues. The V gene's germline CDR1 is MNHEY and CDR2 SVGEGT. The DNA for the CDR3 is TGTGCCAGCAGTTACCGAGCCACCGGGAACACTGAAGCTTTCTTT. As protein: CASSYRATGNTEAFF.

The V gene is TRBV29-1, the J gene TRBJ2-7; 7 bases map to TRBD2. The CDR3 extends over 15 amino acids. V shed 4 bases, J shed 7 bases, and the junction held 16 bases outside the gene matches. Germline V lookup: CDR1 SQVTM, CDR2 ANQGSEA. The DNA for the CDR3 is TGCAGCGTTGTGTCTCCCGGGTCTCTCGGGGGGGAGCAGTACTTC. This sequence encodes CSVVSPGSLGGEQYF.

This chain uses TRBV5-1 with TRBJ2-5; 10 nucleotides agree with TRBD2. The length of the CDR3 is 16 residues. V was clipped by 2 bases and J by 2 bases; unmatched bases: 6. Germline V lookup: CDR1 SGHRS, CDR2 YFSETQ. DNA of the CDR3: TGCGCCAGCAGCTTAGCGGGAGGGAACCTTCAAGAGACCCAGTACTTC. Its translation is CASSLAGGNLQETQYF.

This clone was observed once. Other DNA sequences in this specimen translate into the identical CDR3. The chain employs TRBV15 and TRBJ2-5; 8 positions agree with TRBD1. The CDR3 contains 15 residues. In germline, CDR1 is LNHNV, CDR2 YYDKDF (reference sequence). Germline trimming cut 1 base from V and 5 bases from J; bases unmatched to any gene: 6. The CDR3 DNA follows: TGTGCCACCAGCAGAGGGCAGGGGGCCGGCGAGACCCAGTACTTC. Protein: CATSRGQGAGETQYF.

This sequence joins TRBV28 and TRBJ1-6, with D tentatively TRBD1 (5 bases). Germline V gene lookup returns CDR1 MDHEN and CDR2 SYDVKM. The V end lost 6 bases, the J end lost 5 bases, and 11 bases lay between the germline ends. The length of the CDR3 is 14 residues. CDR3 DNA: TGTGCCAGCAGCCCGGCCAGGGATAATTCACCCCTCCACTTT. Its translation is CASSPARDNSPLHF.

This chain's CDR3 is CASSLVSEKLFF. CDR3 coding DNA: TGTGCCAGCAGCCTCGTGAGTGAAAAACTGTTTTTT. The V gene is TRBV11-2, the J gene TRBJ1-4; D remains ambiguous. Germline values: CDR1 SGHAT, CDR2 FQNNGV. The CDR3 spans 12 residues. V lost 5 bases and J 7 bases, leaving 8 bases between the germline ends.

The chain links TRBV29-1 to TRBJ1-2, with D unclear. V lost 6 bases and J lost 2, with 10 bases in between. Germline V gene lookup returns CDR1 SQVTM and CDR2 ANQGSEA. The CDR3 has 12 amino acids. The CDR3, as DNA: TGCAGCGTCGGGGAATCGAACTATGGCTACACCTTC. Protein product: CSVGESNYGYTF.

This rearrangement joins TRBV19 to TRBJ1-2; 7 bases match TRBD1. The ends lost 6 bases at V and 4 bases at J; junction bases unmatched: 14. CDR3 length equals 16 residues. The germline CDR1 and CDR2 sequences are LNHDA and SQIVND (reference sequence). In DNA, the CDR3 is TGTGCCAGTAGCCCAACACTTGACAGGGCATCCTATGGCTACACCTTC. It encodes CASSPTLDRASYGYTF.

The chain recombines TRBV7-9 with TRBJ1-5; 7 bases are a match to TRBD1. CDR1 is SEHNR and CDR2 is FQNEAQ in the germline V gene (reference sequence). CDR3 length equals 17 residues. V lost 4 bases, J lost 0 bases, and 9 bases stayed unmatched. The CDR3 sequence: CASSWGDRASSNQPQHF. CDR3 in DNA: TGTGCCAGCAGCTGGGGTGACAGGGCCAGTAGCAATCAGCCCCAGCATTTT.

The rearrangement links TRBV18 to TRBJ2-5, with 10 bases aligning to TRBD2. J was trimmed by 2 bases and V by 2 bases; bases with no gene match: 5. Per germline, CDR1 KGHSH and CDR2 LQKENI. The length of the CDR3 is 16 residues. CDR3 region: CASSPSSGGRQETQYF. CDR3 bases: TGTGCCAGCTCACCATCTAGCGGGGGACGTCAAGAGACCCAGTACTTC.

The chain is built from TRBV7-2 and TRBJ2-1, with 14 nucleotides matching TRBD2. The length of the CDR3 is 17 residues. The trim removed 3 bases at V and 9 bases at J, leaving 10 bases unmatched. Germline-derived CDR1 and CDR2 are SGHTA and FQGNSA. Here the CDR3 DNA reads TGTGCCAGCAGCTTCGGGACTAGCGGGAGTCGTTACGGTGAGCAGTTCTTC. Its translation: CASSFGTSGSRYGEQFF.

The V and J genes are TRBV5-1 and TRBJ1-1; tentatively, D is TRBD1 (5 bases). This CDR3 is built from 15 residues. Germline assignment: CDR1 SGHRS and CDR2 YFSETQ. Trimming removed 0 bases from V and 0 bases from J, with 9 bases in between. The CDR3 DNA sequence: TGCGCCAGCAGCTTGGACAGGAAGGTGAACACTGAAGCTTTCTTT. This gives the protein CASSLDRKVNTEAFF.

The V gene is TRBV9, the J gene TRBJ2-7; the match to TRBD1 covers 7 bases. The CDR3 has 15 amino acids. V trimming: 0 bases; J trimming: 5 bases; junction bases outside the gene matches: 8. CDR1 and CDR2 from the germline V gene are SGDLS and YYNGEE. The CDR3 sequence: CASSVEDRVGHEQYF. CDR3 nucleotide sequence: TGTGCCAGCAGCGTAGAAGACAGGGTAGGCCACGAGCAGTACTTC.

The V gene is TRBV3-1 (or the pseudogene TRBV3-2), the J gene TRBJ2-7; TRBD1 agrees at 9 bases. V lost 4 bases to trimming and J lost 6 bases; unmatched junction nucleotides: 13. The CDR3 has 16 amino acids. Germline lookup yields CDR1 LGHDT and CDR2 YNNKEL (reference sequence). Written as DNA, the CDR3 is TGTGCCAGCAGCCGACGACCCGGGACAGGGTTAGGCGAGCAGTACTTC. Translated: CASSRRPGTGLGEQYF.